The 10 T cell receptor beta chains below all came from one sample that was sequenced in a study of T cells expressing NK-cell markers. TCRdb reprocessed the 5' RACE reads and stores each CDR3 protein as one record, lacking DNA. In all, the sample yields roughly 430,000 distinct CDR3 sequences. The source material was blood T cells: a sorted CD56 or NKG2C T cell subset, CD4+ or CD8+ T cells, or bulk PBMC T cells (not recorded which). These TCRs come from a woman aged 18-69 years in good health.

V and J are TRBV6-4 and TRBJ2-1. Germline CDR1 is MRHNA and CDR2 is SNTAGT. The CDR3 spans 14 residues. CDR3 sequence: CASSDSLGYNEQFF.

The chain has TRBV20-1 and TRBJ1-5; TCRdb selects TRBD1, and the lack of DNA leaves this call unchecked. This CDR3 comprises 15 residues. CDR1 DFQATT and CDR2 SNEGSKA come from the germline V gene (reference sequence). The CDR3 sequence is CSARSTDSSYQPQHF.

This rearrangement joins TRBV4-3 to TRBJ2-6; the D gene TCRdb calls, TRBD1, cannot be checked with no DNA. The CDR3 consists of 17 residues. Germline CDR1 is LGHNA and CDR2 is YSLEER. The CDR3 region is CASSQEGTVSGANVLTF.

The chain uses TRBV27 and TRBJ1-1; as DNA is missing, the TRBD1 call by TCRdb cannot be tested. This CDR3 contains 12 residues. Germline CDR1 and CDR2: MNHEY and SMNVEV (reference sequence). CDR3 sequence: CASRTGQRQAFF.

V usage is TRBV6-5 and J usage is TRBJ2-2; TCRdb's assignment of TRBD1 cannot be checked, as there is no DNA. This CDR3 contains 15 residues. The germline V gene encodes CDR1 MNHEY and CDR2 SVGAGI. The CDR3 sequence is CASSWDTMKTGELFF.

This chain links TRBV27 with TRBJ1-1; TCRdb designates TRBD1, a call that cannot be tested without DNA. Germline V gene lookup returns CDR1 MNHEY and CDR2 SMNVEV (reference sequence). The CDR3 spans 13 residues. The CDR3 sequence is CASRGTGGTEAFF.

The genes are TRBV18 and TRBJ1-5; TCRdb returns TRBD1, unconfirmable since there is no DNA. This CDR3 is built from 14 residues. Germline V CDR1 and CDR2: KGHSH, LQKENI. CDR3 amino acids: CASSPGGSNQPQHF.

The chain carries TRBV4-3 and TRBJ2-1. The CDR3 spans 14 residues. From germline, CDR1 is LGHNA and CDR2 YSLEER. This CDR3 is CASSQEPTDNEQFF.

The chain joins TRBV7-2 to TRBJ2-1; TCRdb returns TRBD2, unconfirmable since there is no DNA. This CDR3 has 14 amino acids. Germline assignment: CDR1 SGHTA and CDR2 FQGNSA. The CDR3 loop is CASSLFLADNEQFF. The variable domain in full, completed from reference TRBV7-2 and TRBJ2-1, reads GAGVSQSPSNKVTEKGKDVELRCDPISGHTALYWYRQSLGQGLEFLIYFQGNSAPDKSGLPSDRFSAERTGGSVSTLTIQRTQQEDSAVYLCASSLFLADNEQFFGPGTRLTVL.

The rearrangement joins TRBV6-5 to TRBJ2-2; TCRdb selects TRBD2, and the lack of DNA leaves this call unchecked. CDR1 and CDR2 from the germline V gene are MNHEY and SVGAGI. The CDR3 runs 14 residues. The CDR3 sequence is CASSYSDSPGELFF.